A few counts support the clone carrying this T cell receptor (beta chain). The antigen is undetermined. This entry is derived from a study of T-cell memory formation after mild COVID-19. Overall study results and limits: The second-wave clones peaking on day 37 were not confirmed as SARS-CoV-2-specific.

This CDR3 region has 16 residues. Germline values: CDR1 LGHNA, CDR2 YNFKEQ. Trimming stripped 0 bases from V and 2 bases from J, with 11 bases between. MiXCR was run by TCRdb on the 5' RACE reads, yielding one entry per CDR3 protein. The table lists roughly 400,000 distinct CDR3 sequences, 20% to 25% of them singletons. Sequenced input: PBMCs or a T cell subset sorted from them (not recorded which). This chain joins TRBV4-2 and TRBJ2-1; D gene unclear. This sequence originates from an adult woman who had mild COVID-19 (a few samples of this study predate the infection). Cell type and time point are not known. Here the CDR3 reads CASSQDWRGTYNEQFF. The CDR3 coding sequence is TGTGCCAGCAGCCAAGATTGGCGTGGTACCTACAATGAGCAGTTCTTC.